The 20 T cell receptor beta chains listed next were all sequenced from one sample in a study of T cell changes during pregnancy in multiple sclerosis. Clones were sequenced by immunoSEQ multiplex PCR, and TCRdb holds only the in-frame ones, with some missing. The top ten hold under 3% of the sample, which has 72,000 or so clones, 90% to 95% seen once. The sequencing used peripheral blood, collected in the second trimester of pregnancy. The source of these receptors is a female donor with multiple sclerosis, enrolled in a pregnancy study.

The chain is built from TRBV5-1 and TRBJ2-1, with 8 bases fitting TRBD2. The CDR3 totals 15 residues. In germline, CDR1 is SGHRS, CDR2 YFSETQ. Trimming cost V 1 base and J 0 bases; bases outside gene matches: 0. CDR3 amino acids: CASSLSGSSYNEQFF. In nucleotides, the CDR3 is TGCGCCAGCAGCTTGAGCGGGAGCTCCTACAATGAGCAGTTCTTC. The full variable domain, completed using reference TRBV5-1 and TRBJ2-1, is KAGVTQTPRYLIKTRGQQVTLSCSPISGHRSVSWYQQTPGQGLQFLFEYFSETQRNKGNFPGRFSGRQFSNSRSEMNVSTLELGDSALYLCASSLSGSSYNEQFFGPGTRLTVL.

The V gene is TRBV4-1, the J gene TRBJ1-5; TRBD1 agrees at 7 bases. The germline CDR1 and CDR2 sequences are MGHRA and YSYEKL. The CDR3 contains 13 residues. V was pared by 6 bases and J by 4 bases, with 3 bases of the junction left unmatched. The CDR3 nucleotides read TGCGCCAGCAGTGACAGGGATAATCAGCCCCAGCATTTT. Its protein product is CASSDRDNQPQHF.

The genes are TRBV11-2 and TRBJ1-1, with 10 bases lining up with TRBD1. V trimming: 3 bases; J trimming: 6 bases; junction bases outside the gene matches: 1. Germline V gene sequence: CDR1 SGHAT, CDR2 FQNNGV. The CDR3 has 13 residues. The CDR3 spells CASSFGQGAEAFF. The DNA of the CDR3 is TGTGCCAGCAGCTTCGGACAGGGGGCTGAAGCTTTCTTT.

This chain uses TRBV5-8 with TRBJ1-2; D not certain. The CDR3 is 11 amino acids. Trimming stripped 4 bases from V and 8 bases from J, with 9 bases between. The germline V gene encodes CDR1 SGHTS and CDR2 YDEGEE. CDR3 loop: CASSPRSGYTF. CDR3 bases: TGTGCCAGCAGCCCTCGTTCGGGCTACACCTTC.

This sequence joins TRBV5-1 and TRBJ2-2; 7 bases are shared with TRBD2. The CDR3 covers 16 residues. Germline CDR1 is SGHRS and CDR2 is YFSETQ. The V segment lost 1 base and the J segment 4 bases; nucleotides outside the gene matches: 7. Here the CDR3 DNA reads TGCGCCAGCAGCTTGCGGAGCGGGGCAAGCACCGGGGAGCTGTTTTTT. Translating gives CASSLRSGASTGELFF.

The gene calls are TRBV13 and TRBJ1-3; D perhaps matches TRBD1 (6 bases). V was clipped by 3 bases and J by 4 bases, with 10 bases between them. CDR1 and CDR2 from the germline V gene are PRHDT and FYEKMQ (reference sequence). The CDR3 has 14 amino acids. The CDR3 loop reads CASSFGGPGNTIYF. The CDR3 nucleotides read TGTGCCAGCAGCTTCGGGGGGCCAGGAAACACCATATATTTT.

The CDR3 here is CASSQGGRGYQPQHF. The CDR3, as DNA: TGTGCCAGCAGCCAGGGGGGCCGGGGATATCAGCCCCAGCATTTT. The chain employs TRBV5-8 and TRBJ1-5; TRBD1 matches 7 bases. V was pared by 4 bases and J by 5 bases, with 9 bases of the junction left unmatched. This CDR3 spans 15 amino acids. Germline V gene lookup returns CDR1 SGHTS and CDR2 YDEGEE.

This chain links TRBV19 with TRBJ1-2; no definite D call. V shed 3 bases and J shed 6 bases, with 11 bases lying between them. The CDR3 sequence is 13 residues long. Germline V lookup: CDR1 LNHDA, CDR2 SQIVND (reference sequence). This CDR3 is CASSIRTGNGYTF. The CDR3 DNA sequence: TGTGCCAGTAGTATTAGGACCGGGAATGGCTACACCTTC.

The rearrangement links TRBV19 to TRBJ2-1, with 7 bases identical to TRBD2. Trimming cost V 3 bases and J 2 bases; bases outside gene matches: 1. The CDR3 has 14 amino acids. The germline V gene encodes CDR1 LNHDA and CDR2 SQIVND (reference sequence). CDR3 nucleotide sequence: TGTGCCAGTAGTATGGCGGGGGCCTACAATGAGCAGTTCTTC. This translates into CASSMAGAYNEQFF.

The CDR3 reads CASRTDRTVNTEAFF. The CDR3 DNA follows: TGTGCCAGCAGGACGGACAGGACGGTGAACACTGAAGCTTTCTTT. The gene calls are TRBV6-1 and TRBJ1-1; 7 bases match TRBD1. Germline V lookup: CDR1 MNHNS, CDR2 SASEGT. This CDR3 has 15 amino acids. The V and J ends lost 6 bases and 0 bases, in that order; junction bases with no gene match: 7.

The V call is TRBV7-9, the J call TRBJ1-2, with 9 bases aligning to TRBD1. The CDR3 extends over 14 amino acids. CDR1 is SEHNR and CDR2 is FQNEAQ in the germline V gene (reference sequence). V lost 5 bases to trimming and J lost 7 bases; unmatched junction nucleotides: 8. The CDR3 region has the DNA TGTGCCAGCAGCCATCACAGGGGGCCCGTTGGCTACACCTTC. This sequence encodes CASSHHRGPVGYTF.

The CDR3 reads CASSQDSSVPNNEQFF. The CDR3 DNA sequence: TGTGCCAGCAGCCAAGATTCCAGCGTACCCAACAATGAGCAGTTCTTC. The chain is built from TRBV4-2 and TRBJ2-1, with no clear D. V dropped 0 bases and J dropped 5 bases, with 14 bases sitting between them. The CDR3 runs 16 residues. Germline-derived CDR1 and CDR2 are LGHNA and YNFKEQ.

The J gene is TRBJ1-6, the V gene TRBV19; TRBD1 agrees at 7 bases. Germline V gives CDR1 LNHDA, CDR2 SQIVND (reference sequence). The CDR3 runs to 15 residues. With V trimmed by 6 bases and J by 3 bases, 5 bases remained unmatched. The CDR3 sequence is CASRLGTDYNSPLHF. CDR3 DNA sequence: TGTGCCAGTAGACTGGGGACAGACTATAATTCACCCCTCCACTTT.

The genes are TRBV30 and TRBJ2-5; 7 bases match TRBD2. V shed 2 bases, J shed 5 bases, and the junction held 11 bases outside the gene matches. Per the germline V gene, CDR1 is GTSNPN and CDR2 is SVGIG (reference sequence). This CDR3 region has 15 residues. CDR3 protein: CAWSTGTTERETQYF. The DNA for the CDR3 is TGTGCCTGGAGTACCGGGACTACGGAGAGGGAGACCCAGTACTTC.

This clone has a single count. This sequence joins TRBV7-3 and TRBJ2-7; D is possibly TRBD2 (7 bases). The CDR3 length is 15 residues. CDR1 is SGHTA and CDR2 is FQGTGA in the germline V gene. V lost 0 bases and J lost 6, with 15 bases in between. CDR3: CASSLTDGGGGEQYF. CDR3 sequence (DNA): TGTGCCAGCAGCTTAACCGATGGCGGGGGCGGCGAGCAGTACTTC.

This chain joins TRBV30 and TRBJ2-5; D unclear. The CDR3 totals 11 residues. V was clipped by 6 bases and J by 5 bases, with 10 bases between them. Germline V gene lookup returns CDR1 GTSNPN and CDR2 SVGIG (reference sequence). CDR3 nucleotide sequence: TGTGCCTGTCAGTGGGCGGAGACCCAGTACTTC. This sequence encodes CACQWAETQYF.

This clone was seen only once. V usage is TRBV2 and J usage is TRBJ2-1; TRBD1 matches at 10 bases. Germline trimming cut 8 bases from V and 2 bases from J; bases unmatched to any gene: 3. This CDR3 is built from 14 residues. The V gene's germline CDR1 is SNHLY and CDR2 FYNNEI. CDR3 residues: CASRGTGAYNEQFF. DNA of the CDR3: TGTGCCAGCCGCGGGACAGGGGCCTACAATGAGCAGTTCTTC.

The V and J genes are TRBV6-6 and TRBJ1-2; 8 bases are a match to TRBD1. Germline CDR1 reads MNHNY; CDR2 reads SVGAGI (reference sequence). The V and J ends lost 6 bases and 4 bases, in that order; junction bases with no gene match: 4. The CDR3 extends over 13 amino acids. The CDR3: CASRLTGGYGYTF. CDR3 DNA: TGTGCCAGCAGACTTACAGGGGGCTATGGCTACACCTTC.

The V gene is TRBV30, the J gene TRBJ2-3; 8 bases match TRBD2. Trimming removed 1 base from V and 4 bases from J; junction bases left unmatched: 4. The germline CDR1 and CDR2 sequences are GTSNPN and SVGIG (reference sequence). The CDR3 has 14 amino acids. In DNA, the CDR3 is TGTGCCTGGAGTGATAGCGGGGTTGCAGATACGCAGTATTTT. As protein: CAWSDSGVADTQYF.

The chain uses TRBV13 and TRBJ1-6; 9 bases are shared with TRBD1. The CDR3 contains 14 residues. Germline-derived CDR1 and CDR2 are PRHDT and FYEKMQ (reference sequence). The junction had 6 bases not matched to a gene; V was cut back by 9 bases and J by 6 bases. This chain's CDR3 is CASLRGQGNSPLHF. DNA of the CDR3: TGTGCCAGTCTTCGGGGACAGGGTAATTCACCCCTCCACTTT.